The 19 T cell receptor beta chains listed next were all sequenced from one sample in a study of identical twins. One entry per CDR3 protein, called by TCRdb with MiXCR from the 5' RACE reads. The sample has more than 650,000 distinct CDR3 sequences, 5.5% to 6.5% seen once. Sequenced sample: naive T cells sorted from blood. These receptors all come from a young man in good health.

This clonotype appeared a few times. The chain employs TRBV10-3 and TRBJ1-1; maybe TRBD1 (6 bases). V lost 2 bases and J 1 base, leaving 11 bases between the germline ends. Germline V gene data show CDR1 as ENHRY and CDR2 as SYGVKD. This CDR3 has 15 amino acids. The CDR3 reads CAISERGTPNTEAFF. CDR3 in DNA: TGTGCCATCAGTGAGCGAGGGACACCGAACACTGAAGCTTTCTTT.

The CDR3 DNA follows: TGTGCCAGCAGCTTACTCAGGGGGGACAACGCCTTTGAAGCTTTCTTT. This sequence encodes CASSLLRGDNAFEAFF. The rearrangement joins TRBV7-8 to TRBJ1-1; 7 bases align to TRBD1. Germline CDR1 reads SGHVS; CDR2 reads FQNEAQ. This CDR3 spans 16 amino acids. The J segment lost 7 bases and the V segment lost 2 bases, leaving 13 bases of the junction unmatched.

The rearrangement joins TRBV7-8 to TRBJ2-3, with 11 positions matching TRBD2. This CDR3 is 16 amino acids long. From germline, CDR1 is SGHVS and CDR2 FQNEAQ. V shed 1 base, J shed 4 bases, and the junction held 4 bases outside the gene matches. In DNA form, the CDR3 reads TGTGCCAGCAGCTTAGTAGCGGGAGGGCCTCCAGATACGCAGTATTTT. Residues: CASSLVAGGPPDTQYF. Drawing the rest from reference TRBV7-8 and TRBJ2-3, the complete variable domain is GAGVSQSPRYKVAKRGQDVALRCDPISGHVSLFWYQQALGQGPEFLTYFQNEAQLDKSGLPSDRFFAERPEGSVSTLKIQRTQQEDSAVYLCASSLVAGGPPDTQYFGPGTRLTVL.

This clonotype appeared many times. V and J are TRBV6-5 and TRBJ2-2, with a tentative D call TRBD2 (6 bases). V was clipped by 0 bases and J by 1 base, with 9 bases between them. The CDR3 totals 16 residues. Germline assignment: CDR1 MNHEY and CDR2 SVGAGI. Written as DNA, the CDR3 is TGTGCCAGCAGTTACTCAGGAGGGAAGAACACCGGGGAGCTGTTTTTT. This translates into CASSYSGGKNTGELFF.

This sequence joins TRBV12-3 or TRBV12-4 and TRBJ1-4; D not resolved. Trimming removed 5 bases from V and 8 bases from J, with 15 bases in between. CDR3 length equals 14 residues. DNA of the CDR3: TGTGCCAGCAGTCCCGACCACGGGTGGGAAAAACTGTTTTTT. This sequence encodes CASSPDHGWEKLFF.

This clonotype was counted ten times or more. The chain carries TRBV27 and TRBJ1-5; unclear D gene. The CDR3 spans 15 residues. Germline assignment: CDR1 MNHEY and CDR2 SMNVEV (reference sequence). Trimming shortened V by 6 bases and J by 0 bases, and 12 bases separated the two germline ends. In DNA, the CDR3 is TGTGCCAGCAGCATAGGACGTGCTAGCAATCAGCCCCAGCATTTT. Translation: CASSIGRASNQPQHF.

J is TRBJ2-1 and V is TRBV11-2, with a tentative D call TRBD2 (6 bases). This CDR3 region has 16 residues. CDR1 is SGHAT, CDR2 FQNNGV, per germline. The V end was cut by 0 bases, the J end by 4 bases, with 13 bases between. Written as DNA, the CDR3 is TGTGCCAGCAGCTTAGATCTACTAGCCCCGTACAATGAGCAGTTCTTC. Its translation is CASSLDLLAPYNEQFF.

This clonotype was seen ten or more times. V usage is TRBV29-1 and J usage is TRBJ2-1; 12 bases map to TRBD2. Germline assignment: CDR1 SQVTM and CDR2 ANQGSEA. With V trimmed by 4 bases and J by 12 bases, 13 bases remained unmatched. The CDR3 consists of 15 residues. This CDR3 is CSVAPATSGRIVQFF. CDR3 coding DNA: TGCAGCGTTGCCCCCGCGACTAGCGGGAGAATAGTGCAGTTCTTC.

This clonotype has more than one count but fewer than ten. V is TRBV12-5 and J is TRBJ2-2; D not resolved. The CDR3 extends over 13 amino acids. CDR1 and CDR2 (germline): LGHNT, FRNRAP. With 7 bases removed from V and 6 bases from J, the gap between germline ends came to 12 bases. CDR3 amino acids: CASAGLGAGELFF. The CDR3 nucleotides are TGTGCTAGTGCAGGTTTGGGTGCCGGGGAGCTGTTTTTT.

This clonotype was picked up many times. The chain recombines TRBV20-1 with TRBJ1-6, with D uncertain. V lost 0 bases and J 9 bases, leaving 9 bases between the germline ends. This CDR3 is built from 13 residues. CDR1 DFQATT and CDR2 SNEGSKA come from the germline V gene (reference sequence). The CDR3 DNA reads TGCAGTGCTAGAGATGGGAGTGTTTCACCCCTCCACTTT. This gives the protein CSARDGSVSPLHF.

The table lists this clonotype with many counts. The chain employs TRBV12-3 or TRBV12-4 and TRBJ1-5, with TRBD1 as a possible D gene (5 bases). The CDR3 length is 16 residues. The V and J ends lost 6 bases and 3 bases respectively, with 18 bases between them. The CDR3 nucleotides read TGTGCCAGCAGCCCCGACAGCCTCCTATCCAATCAGCCCCAGCATTTT. This gives the protein CASSPDSLLSNQPQHF.

This clonotype was seen a handful of times. The chain combines TRBV11-2 with TRBJ2-5; the match to TRBD1 covers 8 bases. Trimming took 2 bases from V and 0 from J; bases not matched to a gene: 5. The CDR3 totals 16 residues. In germline, CDR1 is SGHAT, CDR2 FQNNGV. The CDR3 bases are TGTGCCAGCAGCTTACCAGGGGGCGCCCACCAAGAGACCCAGTACTTC. It specifies CASSLPGGAHQETQYF.

This clonotype has just a few counts. The chain links TRBV6-5 to TRBJ2-7; TRBD2 matches at 7 bases. The CDR3 covers 15 residues. The V segment lost 0 bases and the J segment 3 bases; nucleotides outside the gene matches: 5. Germline CDR1 reads MNHEY; CDR2 reads SVGAGI. The CDR3 DNA is TGTGCCAGCAGTTACTCCTCTAGCGGATACTACGAGCAGTACTTC. Amino acids: CASSYSSSGYYEQYF.

This clonotype was found a few times. The chain joins TRBV20-1 to TRBJ2-5; unclear D gene. With 6 bases removed from V and 4 bases from J, the gap between germline ends came to 18 bases. From germline, CDR1 is DFQATT and CDR2 SNEGSKA (reference sequence). This CDR3 is built from 14 residues. The CDR3 protein is CSAKRVGSTETQYF. The CDR3 DNA sequence: TGCAGTGCCAAACGGGTGGGCAGTACAGAGACCCAGTACTTC.

This clonotype was detected ten times or more. This chain uses TRBV10-3 with TRBJ2-3; 9 positions agree with TRBD2. V lost 10 bases, J lost 2 bases, and 1 base stayed unmatched. This CDR3 has 12 amino acids. Germline CDR1 and CDR2: ENHRY and SYGVKD. The CDR3 is CATSGTTDTQYF. CDR3 bases: TGTGCCACTAGCGGGACCACAGATACGCAGTATTTT.

This clonotype occurred many times. The chain has TRBV5-1 and TRBJ2-5; unclear D gene. Trimming took 0 bases from V and 0 from J, leaving 6 bases between them. Germline CDR1 SGHRS, CDR2 YFSETQ. This CDR3 has 14 residues. CDR3 sequence (DNA): TGCGCCAGCAGCTTGGCCTCGTACCAAGAGACCCAGTACTTC. Its protein product is CASSLASYQETQYF.

This clonotype showed up many times. The CDR3 reads CASSLAGSEKLFF. For the CDR3, the DNA is TGTGCCAGCAGCTTGGCGGGGAGTGAAAAACTGTTTTTT. This chain connects TRBV5-5 to TRBJ1-4; D ambiguous. V was pared by 0 bases and J by 7 bases, with 7 bases between. There are 13 residues in the CDR3. The V gene's germline CDR1 is SGHKS and CDR2 YYEKEE (reference sequence). The variable domain in full, completed from reference TRBV5-5 and TRBJ1-4, reads DAGVTQSPTHLIKTRGQQVTLRCSPISGHKSVSWYQQVLGQGPQFIFQYYEKEERGRGNFPDRFSARQFPNYSSELNVNALLLGDSALYLCASSLAGSEKLFFGSGTQLSVL.

This clonotype was seen ten or more times. The chain couples TRBV5-1 to TRBJ2-1, with a tentative D call TRBD2 (5 bases). The CDR3 is made up of 14 amino acids. Germline CDR1 SGHRS, CDR2 YFSETQ. Trimming stripped 4 bases from V and 10 bases from J, with 18 bases between. CDR3 in amino acids: CASSPREGLIEQFF. The CDR3 nucleotides read TGCGCCAGCAGCCCCCGTGAGGGCTTAATAGAGCAGTTCTTC.

The sample holds a few counts of this clonotype. The CDR3 loop is CASRRQGGTDTQYF. The CDR3 DNA sequence: TGTGCCAGCCGAAGACAGGGTGGCACAGATACGCAGTATTTT. V is TRBV5-5 and J is TRBJ2-3, with 7 bases aligning to TRBD1. This CDR3 region has 14 residues. V dropped 7 bases and J dropped 1; count of bases not matched to a gene: 6. From germline, CDR1 is SGHKS and CDR2 YYEKEE (reference sequence).